This entry lists 3 T cell receptor beta chains sequenced from one sample in a study of shared clonotypes between healthy human individuals. Some clones are missing from TCRdb's copy, which holds only in-frame ones; the method was immunoSEQ multiplex PCR. Of some 2 million clones in the sample, 90% to 95% are singletons; the top ten hold 0.13%. The sample comprised naive CD4+ T cells sorted from blood. The subset here: CD45RA+ positively selected. The receptors derive from a man between 18 and 35 years old in good health.

The chain uses TRBV4-1 and TRBJ1-1, with a tentative D call TRBD1 (5 bases). The germline V gene has CDR1 MGHRA and CDR2 YSYEKL. V lost 2 bases and J 8 bases, leaving 12 bases between the germline ends. There are 13 residues in the CDR3. Written as DNA, the CDR3 is TGCGCCAGCAGCCAACTGGGGGACTTCGAAGCTTTCTTT. It is translated as CASSQLGDFEAFF.

The chain has TRBV7-2 and TRBJ2-7; D not certain. The CDR3 has 13 amino acids. The germline V and J ends were trimmed by 2 bases and 6 bases, with 11 bases remaining between them. Looked up from germline, CDR1 is SGHTA and CDR2 is FQGNSA. The CDR3 bases are TGTGCCAGCAGCTTACGGCCGATCTCCGAGCAGTACTTC. Protein: CASSLRPISEQYF.

In DNA, the CDR3 is TGTGCCAGCAGTGAATCTCCGGGACAGGGGACAAGGAACGAGCAGTACTTC. Translating gives CASSESPGQGTRNEQYF. This rearrangement joins TRBV6-1 to TRBJ2-7; TRBD1 agrees at 10 bases. The CDR3 loop spans 17 amino acids. V lost 2 bases to trimming and J lost 5 bases; unmatched junction nucleotides: 12. CDR1 and CDR2 from the germline V gene are MNHNS and SASEGT.